This T cell receptor (beta chain) was identified in a study of blood T cell repertoires in COVID-19. Turning to the study itself: Specimens from acute and convalescent COVID-19 originated in the United States, Italy and Spain.

Seattle patients were enrolled during active infection and followed longitudinally. Only in-frame clones appear in the TCRdb table, and some are missing; sequencing was by immunoSEQ multiplex PCR. Counted here are 200,000 to 250,000 clones, 65% to 90% occurring once; the ten biggest clones make up under 2.5%. The receptor was derived from a woman in her 70s with COVID-19, enrolled during active disease. Sequenced input: peripheral blood.

In DNA, the CDR3 is TGTGCCAGCAGCTTGGGGGCACAGGTTAATCAGCCCCAGCATTTT. Translated: CASSLGAQVNQPQHF. The V and J genes are TRBV5-8 and TRBJ1-5; D might be TRBD1 (5 bases). CDR3 length: 15 residues. Germline-derived CDR1 and CDR2 are SGHTS and YDEGEE. V was pared by 0 bases and J by 4 bases, with 11 bases between.